The 16 T cell receptor beta chains below were found in one sample sequenced in a study of T cell responses to AZD1222 COVID-19 vaccine. The repertoire was sequenced with immunoSEQ multiplex PCR; TCRdb's copy has only in-frame clones and lacks some. The sample contains 150,000 or so clones, over 85% of which appear only once. Material: peripheral blood, obtained on day 0 of MenACWY control vaccination. The receptor set was obtained from an adult in good health.

V gene TRBV7-8 combines with J gene TRBJ1-1; perhaps TRBD1 as D (6 bases). V lost 4 bases and J 2 bases, leaving 14 bases between the germline ends. This CDR3 contains 15 residues. Germline CDR1 reads SGHVS; CDR2 reads FQNEAQ. As DNA, the CDR3 is TGTGCCAGCAGCTCCGGGACAAGACCTAACACTGAAGCTTTCTTT. Translating gives CASSSGTRPNTEAFF.

The chain carries TRBV10-3 and TRBJ2-3; D not certain. This CDR3 spans 13 amino acids. Per germline, CDR1 ENHRY and CDR2 SYGVKD. The ends were cut back, 6 bases at V and 2 bases at J, with 9 bases in the middle. The CDR3 DNA sequence: TGTGCCATCAGGAATAGTAACACAGATACGCAGTATTTT. As protein: CAIRNSNTDTQYF.

This chain links TRBV19 with TRBJ2-6, with D unresolved. This CDR3 region has 15 residues. Trimming took off 3 bases at V and 4 bases at J, with 10 bases between the two ends. CDR1 and CDR2 from the germline V gene are LNHDA and SQIVND (reference sequence). This CDR3 reads CASSISWRGANVLTF. Here the CDR3 DNA reads TGTGCCAGTAGTATCAGTTGGAGAGGGGCCAACGTCCTGACTTTC.

The chain combines TRBV2 with TRBJ2-1; D gene uncertain. V gave up 3 bases and J gave up 2 bases, with 8 bases separating them. Germline V gene lookup returns CDR1 SNHLY and CDR2 FYNNEI. The CDR3 has 14 residues. CDR3 amino acids: CASSEISAYNEQFF. The CDR3 DNA is TGTGCCAGCAGTGAGATTAGTGCCTACAATGAGCAGTTCTTC.

The chain uses TRBV19 and TRBJ1-4; TRBD1 aligns across 7 bases. J gave up 7 bases and V 7 bases, and 9 bases lay outside the gene matches. Germline V gene data show CDR1 as LNHDA and CDR2 as SQIVND (reference sequence). CDR3 length: 14 residues. The CDR3 region is CASKGGAAGEKLFF. As DNA, the CDR3 is TGTGCCAGTAAAGGGGGCGCTGCCGGTGAAAAACTGTTTTTT.

The chain employs TRBV5-4 and TRBJ1-1; D might be TRBD1 (6 bases). V lost 9 bases, J lost 3 bases, and 9 bases lay in between. CDR1 is SGHNT, CDR2 YYREEE, per germline (reference sequence). This CDR3 region has 11 residues. The CDR3 nucleotides read TGTGCCACTCCAGGGGACACTGAAGCTTTCTTT. It is translated as CATPGDTEAFF.

V is TRBV5-1 and J is TRBJ2-2; TRBD1 agrees at 7 bases. The germline gives CDR1 SGHRS, CDR2 YFSETQ. CDR3 length equals 15 residues. V shed 4 bases, J shed 5 bases, and the junction held 8 bases outside the gene matches. In nucleotides, the CDR3 is TGCGCCAGCAGCCAAGGGACAGTCGGTACCGGGGAGCTGTTTTTT. Protein: CASSQGTVGTGELFF. Based on the CDR3 plus reference TRBV5-1 and TRBJ2-2, the full variable domain is KAGVTQTPRYLIKTRGQQVTLSCSPISGHRSVSWYQQTPGQGLQFLFEYFSETQRNKGNFPGRFSGRQFSNSRSEMNVSTLELGDSALYLCASSQGTVGTGELFFGEGSRLTVL.

The genes are TRBV7-3 and TRBJ2-1; no firm D call. Germline-derived CDR1 and CDR2 are SGHTA and FQGTGA. This CDR3 is built from 15 residues. V lost 1 base and J 7 bases, leaving 14 bases between the germline ends. CDR3 DNA sequence: TGTGCCAGCAGCTTAAACCCGGGTGGAGTGAATGAGCAGTTCTTC. As protein: CASSLNPGGVNEQFF.

The V gene is TRBV11-2, the J gene TRBJ2-7; 8 positions agree with TRBD2. The junction had 2 bases not matched to a gene; V was cut back by 3 bases and J by 1 base. The CDR3 is 14 residues long. Per germline, CDR1 SGHAT and CDR2 FQNNGV. CDR3 sequence: CASSFGGRSYEQYF. CDR3 bases: TGTGCCAGCAGCTTCGGCGGGAGGTCCTACGAGCAGTACTTC.

V gene TRBV27 combines with J gene TRBJ1-5; TRBD1 agrees at 10 bases. The ends lost 7 bases at V and 0 bases at J; junction bases unmatched: 15. CDR3 length: 19 amino acids. Germline CDR1 is MNHEY and CDR2 is SMNVEV (reference sequence). CDR3 loop: CASIQGGGQGYVSNQPQHF. The CDR3 nucleotides are TGTGCCAGCATCCAGGGCGGGGGACAGGGGTATGTTAGCAATCAGCCCCAGCATTTT.

The chain is built from TRBV25-1 and TRBJ2-7; D is possibly TRBD1 (6 bases). This CDR3 contains 13 residues. CDR1 is MGHDK and CDR2 is SYGVNS in the germline V gene. Trimming left V 7 bases short and J 2 bases short, with 12 bases between. The CDR3, as DNA: TGTGCCAGCACACAGGGATTCCCCTACGAGCAGTACTTC. Its protein is CASTQGFPYEQYF.

The rearrangement links TRBV6-5 to TRBJ1-3; D remains unclear. The CDR3 has 14 residues. V lost 10 bases, J lost 0 bases, and 13 bases lay in between. Germline V gene lookup returns CDR1 MNHEY and CDR2 SVGAGI. The CDR3 protein is CANSEGLSGNTIYF. The CDR3, as DNA: TGTGCCAACTCTGAGGGTCTCTCTGGAAACACCATATATTTT.

V usage is TRBV12-3 or TRBV12-4 and J usage is TRBJ2-7, with unresolved D. The CDR3 has 11 amino acids. Trimming removed 1 base at V and 7 bases at J, with 5 bases between. CDR3 protein: CASSLEGEQYF. As DNA, the CDR3 is TGTGCCAGCAGTTTAGAAGGTGAGCAGTACTTC.

The chain has TRBV29-1 and TRBJ2-7; D is perhaps TRBD1 or TRBD2 (5 bases each). Germline CDR1 and CDR2: SQVTM and ANQGSEA. The V end was cut by 5 bases, the J end by 2 bases, with 16 bases between. The CDR3 contains 14 residues. The CDR3 DNA is TGCAGCGTTCTTGGGGGATTTAAGGCCTACGAGCAGTACTTC. This sequence encodes CSVLGGFKAYEQYF.

This rearrangement joins TRBV2 to TRBJ2-1; D is unresolved. Germline V gene lookup returns CDR1 SNHLY and CDR2 FYNNEI. The CDR3 runs 13 residues. Trimming took 2 bases from V and 1 from J, leaving 3 bases between them. In DNA form, the CDR3 reads TGTGCCAGCAGTGAATCGTCCTACAATGAGCAGTTCTTC. Amino acid sequence: CASSESSYNEQFF.

This clone was counted a single time. The rearrangement links TRBV5-1 to TRBJ2-7, with D perhaps matching TRBD1 (5 bases). CDR1 and CDR2 from the germline V gene are SGHRS and YFSETQ. V was cut by 0 bases and J by 4 bases, with 8 bases left in between. This CDR3 has 13 residues. The CDR3 is CASSLGQLYEQYF. For the CDR3, the DNA is TGCGCCAGCAGCTTGGGACAGTTGTACGAGCAGTACTTC. Looking up the rest from reference TRBV5-1 and TRBJ2-7 gives the full variable domain: KAGVTQTPRYLIKTRGQQVTLSCSPISGHRSVSWYQQTPGQGLQFLFEYFSETQRNKGNFPGRFSGRQFSNSRSEMNVSTLELGDSALYLCASSLGQLYEQYFGPGTRLTVT.